These 3 T cell receptor beta chains came from one sample sequenced in a study of human T cells and chemical hapten exposure. Time point of the sample: patch test 2, 6 weeks after DPC sensitization. The treatment is: therapeutic diphenylcyclopropenone sensitization with weekly scalp DPC. Each CDR3 protein gets one entry after TCRdb re-called the RACE reads with MiXCR. The table includes about 96,000 distinct CDR3 sequences, 7% to 10% detected once. The sequencing here drew on whole blood, taken in connection with sensitization to the hapten diphenylcyclopropenone (DPC). Receptor source: a woman in her 40s with alopecia areata. Some clones in this sample may be carry-over from other donors' samples.

This clonotype was detected only a few times. This chain joins TRBV28 and TRBJ2-2; 7 bases agree with TRBD1. This CDR3 has 15 amino acids. The V gene's germline CDR1 is MDHEN and CDR2 SYDVKM. J lost 5 bases, V lost 5 bases, and 8 bases had no gene match. The CDR3 DNA sequence: TGTGCCAGCAGTACCGGGGCAGGGGGTACCGGGGAGCTGTTTTTT. This gives the protein CASSTGAGGTGELFF.

The sample holds many counts of this clonotype. The chain is built from TRBV29-1 and TRBJ1-2; possibly TRBD1 for D (6 bases). Trimming pared 6 bases from V and 5 bases from J, leaving 16 bases between. Germline V gene sequence: CDR1 SQVTM, CDR2 ANQGSEA. The CDR3 extends over 13 amino acids. CDR3 DNA: TGCAGCGTCCTGGGGGGCAGCTCTTATGGCTACACCTTC. It specifies CSVLGGSSYGYTF.

The sample holds many counts of this clonotype. J is TRBJ2-7 and V is TRBV6-5; TRBD1 agrees at 10 bases. CDR1 and CDR2 from the germline V gene are MNHEY and SVGAGI. Unmatched junction bases numbered 2, after V lost 6 bases and J lost 3 bases. The CDR3 spans 13 residues. For the CDR3, the DNA is TGTGCCAGCAGCCGGGACAGGGGCTACGAGCAGTACTTC. Amino acids: CASSRDRGYEQYF.